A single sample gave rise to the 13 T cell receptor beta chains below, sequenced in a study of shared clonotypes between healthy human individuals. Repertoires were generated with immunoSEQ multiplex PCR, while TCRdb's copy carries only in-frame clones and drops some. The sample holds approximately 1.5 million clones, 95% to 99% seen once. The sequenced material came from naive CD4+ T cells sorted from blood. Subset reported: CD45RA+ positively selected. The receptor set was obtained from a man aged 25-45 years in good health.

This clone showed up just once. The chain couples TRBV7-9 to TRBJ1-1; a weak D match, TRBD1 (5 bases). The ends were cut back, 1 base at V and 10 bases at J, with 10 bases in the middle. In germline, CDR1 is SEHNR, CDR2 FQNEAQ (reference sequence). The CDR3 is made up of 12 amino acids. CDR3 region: CASSLDGGRAFF. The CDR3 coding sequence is TGTGCCAGCAGCTTAGATGGGGGGAGAGCTTTCTTT.

This CDR3 reads CASSGDRGSNEQFF. CDR3 DNA sequence: TGTGCCAGCAGTGGGGACAGGGGCTCCAATGAGCAGTTCTTC. This rearrangement joins TRBV25-1 to TRBJ2-1; 10 bases are shared with TRBD1. This CDR3 has 14 residues. Germline V gives CDR1 MGHDK, CDR2 SYGVNS. Trimming took 4 bases from V and 6 from J; bases not matched to a gene: 3.

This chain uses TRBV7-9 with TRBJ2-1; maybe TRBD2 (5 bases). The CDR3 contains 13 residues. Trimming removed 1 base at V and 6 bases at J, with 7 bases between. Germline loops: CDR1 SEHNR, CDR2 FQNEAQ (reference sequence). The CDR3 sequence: CASSLGGINEQFF. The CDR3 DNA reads TGTGCCAGCAGCTTAGGAGGGATCAATGAGCAGTTCTTC.

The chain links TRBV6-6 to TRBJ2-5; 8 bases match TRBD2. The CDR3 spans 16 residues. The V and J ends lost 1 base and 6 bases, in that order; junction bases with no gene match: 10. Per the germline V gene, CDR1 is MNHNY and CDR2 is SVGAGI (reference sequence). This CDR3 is CASSYFPSGSLQTQYF. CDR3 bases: TGTGCCAGCAGTTACTTTCCCAGCGGGAGTTTGCAGACCCAGTACTTC.

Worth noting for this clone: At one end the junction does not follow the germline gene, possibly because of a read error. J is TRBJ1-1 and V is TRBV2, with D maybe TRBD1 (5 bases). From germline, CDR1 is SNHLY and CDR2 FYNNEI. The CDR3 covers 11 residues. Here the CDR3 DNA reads TGTGCCAGCAGACTTGACCAAAACAGGATCTTT. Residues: CASRLDQNRIF.

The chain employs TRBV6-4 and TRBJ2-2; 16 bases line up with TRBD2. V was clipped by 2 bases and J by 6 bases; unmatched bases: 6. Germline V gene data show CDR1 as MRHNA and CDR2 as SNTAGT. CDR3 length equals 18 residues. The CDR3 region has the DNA TGTGCCAGCAGTGACCCGGGACTAGCGGGAGGGTCGGCCGGGGAGCTGTTTTTT. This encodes CASSDPGLAGGSAGELFF.

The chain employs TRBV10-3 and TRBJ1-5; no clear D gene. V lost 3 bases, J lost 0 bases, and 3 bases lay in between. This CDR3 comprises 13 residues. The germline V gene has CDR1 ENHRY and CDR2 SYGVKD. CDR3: CAISDISNQPQHF. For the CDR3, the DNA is TGTGCCATCAGTGACATTAGCAATCAGCCCCAGCATTTT.

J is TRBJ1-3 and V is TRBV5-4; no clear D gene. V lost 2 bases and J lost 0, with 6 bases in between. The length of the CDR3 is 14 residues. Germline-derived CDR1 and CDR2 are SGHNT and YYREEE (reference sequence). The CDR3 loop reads CASSFPNSGNTIYF. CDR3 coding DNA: TGTGCCAGCAGCTTCCCCAACTCTGGAAACACCATATATTTT.

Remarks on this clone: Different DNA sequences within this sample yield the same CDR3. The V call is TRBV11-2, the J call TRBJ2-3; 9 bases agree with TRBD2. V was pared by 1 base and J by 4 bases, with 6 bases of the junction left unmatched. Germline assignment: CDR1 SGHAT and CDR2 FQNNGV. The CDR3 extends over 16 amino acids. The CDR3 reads CASSLVLAGGPDTQYF. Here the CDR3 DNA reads TGTGCCAGCAGCTTAGTACTTGCGGGAGGGCCAGATACGCAGTATTTT.

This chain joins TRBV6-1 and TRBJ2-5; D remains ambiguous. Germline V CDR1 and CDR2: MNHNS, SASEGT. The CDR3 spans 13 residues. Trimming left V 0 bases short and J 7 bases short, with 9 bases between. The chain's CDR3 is CASSEAQTRTQYF. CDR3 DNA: TGTGCCAGCAGTGAAGCCCAGACCCGGACCCAGTACTTC.

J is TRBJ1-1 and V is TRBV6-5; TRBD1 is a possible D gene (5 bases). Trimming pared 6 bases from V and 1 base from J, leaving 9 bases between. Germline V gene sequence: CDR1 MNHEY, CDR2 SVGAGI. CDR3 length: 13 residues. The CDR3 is CASRRTWNTEAFF. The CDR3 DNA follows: TGTGCCAGCAGACGGACATGGAACACTGAAGCTTTCTTT.

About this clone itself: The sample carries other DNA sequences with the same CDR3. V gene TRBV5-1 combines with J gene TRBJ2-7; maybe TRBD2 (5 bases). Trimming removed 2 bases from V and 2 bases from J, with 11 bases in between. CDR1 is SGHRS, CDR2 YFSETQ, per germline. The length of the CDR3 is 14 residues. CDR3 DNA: TGCGCCAGCAGCTTCAGCGGAACTGCCTACGAGCAGTACTTC. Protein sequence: CASSFSGTAYEQYF. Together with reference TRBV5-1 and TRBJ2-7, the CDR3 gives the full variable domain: KAGVTQTPRYLIKTRGQQVTLSCSPISGHRSVSWYQQTPGQGLQFLFEYFSETQRNKGNFPGRFSGRQFSNSRSEMNVSTLELGDSALYLCASSFSGTAYEQYFGPGTRLTVT.

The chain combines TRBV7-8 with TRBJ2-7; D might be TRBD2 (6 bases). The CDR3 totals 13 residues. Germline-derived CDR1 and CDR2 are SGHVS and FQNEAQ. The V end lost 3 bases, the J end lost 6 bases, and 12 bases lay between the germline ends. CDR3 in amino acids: CASSLGGNGEQYF. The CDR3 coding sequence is TGTGCCAGCAGCTTGGGCGGGAACGGCGAGCAGTACTTC.